This TCR beta chain came from a study of shared clonotypes between healthy human individuals. Overall study context: For every donor, three CD4 naive, three CD4 memory, two CD8 naive and one CD8 memory plates were used. Study results and limitations: Naive subsets, compared against memory subsets, generally had larger estimated richness values. Clonotype sharing across four donors was observed for around 5% of naive CD4 clonotypes.

TCRdb's table, derived via immunoSEQ multiplex PCR, lists solely in-frame clones and lacks some. Of around 1.1 million clones listed, 60% to 80% are singletons. The germline V gene encodes CDR1 MNHEY and CDR2 SVGAGI. The CDR3 runs 14 residues. V was clipped by 4 bases and J by 0 bases, with 6 bases between them. Points on this clone: Its antigen is currently unknown.

This TCR was recovered from a man aged 18 to 30 in good health. Some clones in this sample may be carry-over from other donors' samples. The V gene is TRBV6-5, the J gene TRBJ1-4; no firm D call. The sequencing sample was made of memory CD4+ T cells from PBMCs. Subset here: CD45RA-negative fraction. The CDR3 region has the DNA TGTGCCAGCAGTTCCACAGCAACTAATGAAAAACTGTTTTTT. This translates into CASSSTATNEKLFF.